The clone carrying this TCR beta chain was found many times. This sample is drawn from a study of patients and donors after allogeneic stem cell transplantation. TCRdb analysed the RT-PCR reads with MiXCR anew, one entry per CDR3 protein. The table has about 960,000 distinct CDR3 sequences, roughly 17% seen once. The TCR comes from a human donor who was either an allogeneic HSCT recipient or a stem cell or donor lymphocyte infusion donor (not recorded which). It is not recorded whose cells these are; they may come from a transplant donor. The material sequenced was blood, either unsorted or a sorted T cell fraction (not recorded which).

The CDR3 protein is CASSLVATSGAYEQYF. CDR3 nucleotides: TGTGCCAGCAGCTTAGTGGCGACTAGCGGGGCCTACGAGCAGTACTTC. This chain uses TRBV7-2 with TRBJ2-7; 11 bases map to TRBD2. The CDR3 length is 16 residues. The junction had 4 bases not matched to a gene; V was cut back by 1 base and J by 2 bases. Germline V gives CDR1 SGHTA, CDR2 FQGNSA.